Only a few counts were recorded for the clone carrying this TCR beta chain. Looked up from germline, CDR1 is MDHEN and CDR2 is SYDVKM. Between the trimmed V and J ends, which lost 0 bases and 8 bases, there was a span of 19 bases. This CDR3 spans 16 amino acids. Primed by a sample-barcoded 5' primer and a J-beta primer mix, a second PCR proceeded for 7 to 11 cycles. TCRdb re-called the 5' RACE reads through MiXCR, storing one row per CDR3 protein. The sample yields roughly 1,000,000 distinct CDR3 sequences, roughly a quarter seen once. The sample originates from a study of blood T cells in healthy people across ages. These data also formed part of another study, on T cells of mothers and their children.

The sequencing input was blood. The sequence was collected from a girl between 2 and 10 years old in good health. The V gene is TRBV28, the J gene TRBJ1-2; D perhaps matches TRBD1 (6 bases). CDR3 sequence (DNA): TGTGCCAGCAGTTTATGGAATCGGCCAGGGGATGGCGGCTACACCTTC. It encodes CASSLWNRPGDGGYTF.